Listed here are 7 T cell receptor beta chains from one sample, sequenced in a study of cytomegalovirus exposure and HLA in healthy donors. Primers included in the PCR were 60 Vbeta and 13 Jbeta primers. TCRdb's copy holds only in-frame clones and misses some; the assay was immunoSEQ multiplex PCR. The sample lists about 200,000 clones, 85% occurring once. The material sequenced was PBMCs. All receptors derive from a woman aged 45-65 years in good health and CMV-seronegative.

This sequence joins TRBV6-5 and TRBJ2-5, with 15 bases identical to TRBD2. The CDR3 sequence is 15 residues long. Germline V gene lookup returns CDR1 MNHEY and CDR2 SVGAGI. V dropped 0 bases and J dropped 10; count of bases not matched to a gene: 3. The CDR3 loop reads CASSYSGLAGGVQYF. The CDR3 nucleotides read TGTGCCAGCAGTTACTCCGGACTAGCGGGAGGGGTCCAGTACTTC.

The V gene is TRBV18, the J gene TRBJ2-7, with TRBD2 identical over 9 bases. The J segment lost 2 bases and the V segment lost 8 bases, leaving 7 bases of the junction unmatched. The CDR3 extends over 14 amino acids. Germline V lookup: CDR1 KGHSH, CDR2 LQKENI. The CDR3 region has the DNA TGTGCCAGCGCGGGGACTAGCAGTACCTACGAGCAGTACTTC. Translation gives CASAGTSSTYEQYF.

This rearrangement joins TRBV6-7 to TRBJ1-2, with a weak D call TRBD1 (5 bases). TRBV6-7 qualifies as an ORF whose function is uncertain. This CDR3 is 18 amino acids long. Trimming pared 0 bases from V and 0 bases from J, leaving 17 bases between. CDR3 loop: CASSYSYRQDPTNYGYTF. Here the CDR3 DNA reads TGTGCCAGCAGTTACTCGTACAGGCAGGACCCAACTAACTATGGCTACACCTTC.

This sequence joins TRBV5-1 and TRBJ1-3, with D hard to call. This CDR3 region has 13 residues. Germline V gene sequence: CDR1 SGHRS, CDR2 YFSETQ. Trimming took 2 bases from V and 4 from J, leaving 7 bases between them. CDR3: CASSFNSGNTIYF. The CDR3 bases are TGCGCCAGCAGCTTTAACAGCGGAAACACCATATATTTT. The full variable domain, rest sourced from reference TRBV5-1 and TRBJ1-3, is KAGVTQTPRYLIKTRGQQVTLSCSPISGHRSVSWYQQTPGQGLQFLFEYFSETQRNKGNFPGRFSGRQFSNSRSEMNVSTLELGDSALYLCASSFNSGNTIYFGEGSWLTVV.

The chain combines TRBV6-6 with TRBJ2-2; 7 nucleotides align to TRBD2. With V trimmed by 8 bases and J by 5 bases, 5 bases remained unmatched. The CDR3 consists of 13 residues. The germline CDR1 and CDR2 sequences are MNHNY and SVGAGI (reference sequence). The CDR3 nucleotides read TGTGCCAGCTGCGGGAGATCGACCGGGGAGCTGTTTTTT. Translating it yields CASCGRSTGELFF.

The chain is built from TRBV30 and TRBJ2-2, with D possibly matching TRBD2 (7 bases). This CDR3 is built from 15 residues. Deletions cut 0 bases from V and 2 bases from J, with 10 bases between. The germline CDR1 and CDR2 sequences are GTSNPN and SVGIG (reference sequence). CDR3 in DNA: TGTGCCTGGAGTGTAGGGGGGGTTAACACCGGGGAGCTGTTTTTT. Translated, it gives CAWSVGGVNTGELFF.

As to this clone: Its ends do not fully match the called genes, so a read error is possible. Other nucleotide sequences from this sample produce the same CDR3. The chain joins TRBV10-1 to TRBJ2-7; D gene uncertain. The CDR3 is made up of 13 amino acids. Germline values: CDR1 WNHNN, CDR2 SYGVQD (reference sequence). In nucleotides, the CDR3 is TGTGCCAGCAGTCCCAATCCCACTTACGAGCAGTACTTC. Its protein product is CASSPNPTYEQYF.